Each of the 14 T cell receptor beta chains below was sequenced from the same sample in a study of shared clonotypes between healthy human individuals. Libraries were prepared by immunoSEQ multiplex PCR; TCRdb keeps only in-frame clonotypes and omits some of them. The table lists 450,000 to 600,000 clones, approximately 85% of them singletons. The material sequenced was PBMCs. These receptors all come from a woman in her thirties or forties in good health. Some clones in this sample may be carry-over from other donors' samples.

The J gene is TRBJ1-5, the V gene TRBV28; D gene uncertain. The CDR3 is made up of 15 amino acids. Trimming took 2 bases from V and 9 from J, leaving 17 bases between them. The germline CDR1 and CDR2 sequences are MDHEN and SYDVKM. CDR3 in amino acids: CASSLGERTIRPQHF. CDR3 DNA sequence: TGTGCCAGCAGTTTAGGTGAAAGGACCATTCGGCCCCAGCATTTT.

The chain uses TRBV28 and TRBJ2-7, with D uncertain. V was cut by 5 bases and J by 0 bases, with 8 bases left in between. The CDR3 runs to 13 residues. CDR1 is MDHEN and CDR2 is SYDVKM in the germline V gene. The CDR3 sequence: CASSPPYSYEQYF. As DNA, the CDR3 is TGTGCCAGCAGTCCCCCCTACTCCTACGAGCAGTACTTC. Based on the CDR3 plus reference TRBV28 and TRBJ2-7, the full variable domain is DVKVTQSSRYLVKRTGEKVFLECVQDMDHENMFWYRQDPGLGLRLIYFSYDVKMKEKGDIPEGYSVSREKKERFSLILESASTNQTSMYLCASSPPYSYEQYFGPGTRLTVT.

The V gene is TRBV5-1, the J gene TRBJ2-2; D uncertain. Germline-derived CDR1 and CDR2 are SGHRS and YFSETQ. CDR3 length equals 13 residues. V was pared by 0 bases and J by 8 bases, with 8 bases between. The CDR3 reads CASSLELGGELFF. The CDR3 nucleotides read TGCGCCAGCAGCTTGGAGCTTGGGGGGGAGCTGTTTTTT.

The sample holds one count of this clone. CDR3 DNA sequence: TGTGCCAGCAGCCGACCCCCTGGGACAGGGGGCTGGGGCTCCTACGAGCAGTACTTC. It codes for CASSRPPGTGGWGSYEQYF. The chain is built from TRBV27 and TRBJ2-7, with 12 bases matching TRBD1. J lost 0 bases, V lost 6 bases, and 15 bases had no gene match. This CDR3 region has 19 residues. The germline gives CDR1 MNHEY, CDR2 SMNVEV (reference sequence).

This clone was seen once. The chain couples TRBV7-2 to TRBJ1-1; D possibly corresponds to TRBD1 (6 bases). The germline CDR1 and CDR2 sequences are SGHTA and FQGNSA. V lost 3 bases to trimming and J lost 7 bases, with 21 bases between them. This CDR3 is built from 16 residues. The CDR3 DNA sequence: TGTGCCAGCAGCTTTCTGGCCAGGGGCGGGGGGAATGAAGCTTTCTTT. This sequence encodes CASSFLARGGGNEAFF. Full variable domain (outside the CDR3, taken from reference TRBV7-2 and TRBJ1-1): GAGVSQSPSNKVTEKGKDVELRCDPISGHTALYWYRQSLGQGLEFLIYFQGNSAPDKSGLPSDRFSAERTGGSVSTLTIQRTQQEDSAVYLCASSFLARGGGNEAFFGQGTRLTVV.

J is TRBJ2-5 and V is TRBV5-4; D is possibly TRBD1 or TRBD2 (6 bases each). Trimming left V 5 bases short and J 5 bases short, with 16 bases between. CDR3 length: 14 amino acids. Germline CDR1 and CDR2: SGHNT and YYREEE (reference sequence). Here the CDR3 reads CASRVGSQGETQYF. CDR3 DNA sequence: TGTGCCAGCAGGGTCGGGAGCCAGGGGGAGACCCAGTACTTC.

The gene calls are TRBV29-1 and TRBJ2-5, with TRBD1 matching over 8 bases. The ends lost 0 bases at V and 5 bases at J; junction bases unmatched: 8. Germline lookup yields CDR1 SQVTM and CDR2 ANQGSEA. CDR3 length: 15 residues. This CDR3 is CSVEDWAGGLETQYF. CDR3 DNA: TGCAGCGTTGAAGATTGGGCAGGGGGCTTGGAGACCCAGTACTTC.

The chain joins TRBV19 to TRBJ2-2, with 10 bases fitting TRBD1. V gave up 4 bases and J gave up 7 bases; unmatched junction bases: 6. The length of the CDR3 is 15 residues. Germline loops: CDR1 LNHDA, CDR2 SQIVND (reference sequence). CDR3 sequence (DNA): TGTGCCAGTAGTACGACAGGGGGCGCGGGCGGGGAGCTGTTTTTT. It encodes CASSTTGGAGGELFF.

The chain is built from TRBV2 and TRBJ2-2, with D unresolved. V lost 8 bases and J 2 bases, leaving 12 bases between the germline ends. The CDR3 contains 14 residues. Germline V lookup: CDR1 SNHLY, CDR2 FYNNEI. The CDR3 reads CASVLDGNTGELFF. CDR3 DNA: TGTGCCAGCGTATTGGACGGTAACACCGGGGAGCTGTTTTTT.

The chain recombines TRBV25-1 with TRBJ1-5; 11 nucleotides align to TRBD1. The CDR3 covers 17 residues. After removal of 4 bases from V and 2 bases from J, the junction contained 7 bases not matched to a gene. Germline assignment: CDR1 MGHDK and CDR2 SYGVNS. CDR3 region: CASSGLGQGGGNQPQHF. The CDR3 DNA is TGTGCCAGCAGTGGACTGGGACAGGGGGGAGGCAATCAGCCCCAGCATTTT.

The V gene is TRBV30, the J gene TRBJ1-1; unclear D gene. CDR1 is GTSNPN, CDR2 SVGIG, per germline (reference sequence). V was shortened by 0 bases and J by 4 bases, with 12 bases between the two germline ends. The CDR3 is 14 residues long. CDR3 in DNA: TGTGCCTGGAGTGTATTTGGAGTCGGCACTGAAGCTTTCTTT. This codes for CAWSVFGVGTEAFF.

The genes are TRBV25-1 and TRBJ1-1; D unclear. The CDR3 is 15 amino acids. Germline CDR1 is MGHDK and CDR2 is SYGVNS. Trimming removed 1 base from V and 3 bases from J, with 12 bases in between. The CDR3 bases are TGTGCCAGCAGTGAATTCCGAGTTGGGGACACTGAAGCTTTCTTT. It codes for CASSEFRVGDTEAFF.

The rearrangement joins TRBV29-1 to TRBJ2-6; D is unresolved. Germline assignment: CDR1 SQVTM and CDR2 ANQGSEA. The CDR3 sequence is 14 residues long. V lost 3 bases to trimming and J lost 0 bases, with 6 bases between them. The CDR3 sequence: CSVDDGSGANVLTF. Written as DNA, the CDR3 is TGCAGCGTTGATGATGGCTCTGGGGCCAACGTCCTGACTTTC.

The CDR3 here is CASSVSGSAPGELFF. The CDR3 DNA sequence: TGTGCCAGCAGCGTAAGCGGGAGTGCTCCCGGGGAGCTGTTTTTT. The genes are TRBV9 and TRBJ2-2; TRBD2 matches at 8 bases. CDR3 size: 15 residues. CDR1 and CDR2 from the germline V gene are SGDLS and YYNGEE. V gave up 1 base and J gave up 6 bases; unmatched junction bases: 5.